The 20 T cell receptor beta chains presented below share a single source sample, sequenced in a study of CD8+CD57+ T cells in acquired aplastic anemia. For CDR3 and TCR beta VDJ profiling, genomic DNA was the template used. TCRdb recomputed calls from the reads with MiXCR, one row per CDR3 protein. Found here are 150,000 to 200,000 distinct CDR3 sequences, approximately 60% of them singletons; the top ten hold about 48%. The source material was sorted CD4+, CD8+, or CD8+CD57+ T cells (not recorded which) from PBMCs. These TCRs come from a human donor in good health.

The chain has TRBV5-1 and TRBJ2-7; 9 nucleotides align to TRBD1. Germline-derived CDR1 and CDR2 are SGHRS and YFSETQ. The V gene end was trimmed by 4 bases and the J gene end by 3 bases; junction bases not matched to a gene: 11. The CDR3 length is 16 residues. In nucleotides, the CDR3 is TGCGCCAGCAGCCAAGATTCCGGGACAGGGAGCTACGAGCAGTACTTC. Translating it yields CASSQDSGTGSYEQYF.

This clonotype was recorded once. This sequence joins TRBV2 and TRBJ1-5; 11 nucleotides line up with TRBD1. V gave up 6 bases and J gave up 7 bases; unmatched junction bases: 5. This CDR3 contains 14 residues. Germline CDR1 is SNHLY and CDR2 is FYNNEI. The CDR3 here is CASSGTGGRQPQHF. CDR3 nucleotides: TGTGCCAGCAGCGGGACAGGGGGACGCCAGCCCCAGCATTTT.

This chain links TRBV5-1 with TRBJ2-7, with 8 bases that match TRBD2. The J call may be mistaken, given a closer DNA end match to TRBJ2-1. The CDR3 runs 14 residues. CDR1 is SGHRS and CDR2 is YFSETQ in the germline V gene. The CDR3 loop reads CASSKDGRGYEQFF. CDR3 sequence (DNA): TGCGCCAGCAGCAAAGACGGGAGGGGGTATGAGCAGTTCTTC.

The V call is TRBV7-8, the J call TRBJ2-7; a possible D gene is TRBD2 (6 bases). There are 13 residues in the CDR3. The V gene lost 5 bases and the J gene lost 6 bases, with 14 bases spanning the gap. In germline, CDR1 is SGHVS, CDR2 FQNEAQ. The CDR3 loop reads CASSQWGGVEQYF. As DNA, the CDR3 is TGTGCCAGCAGCCAATGGGGCGGGGTCGAGCAGTACTTC.

J is TRBJ2-2 and V is TRBV14, with 8 bases identical to TRBD1. The V and J ends lost 1 base and 7 bases, in that order; junction bases with no gene match: 5. The CDR3 is 15 residues long. Germline CDR1 reads SGHDN; CDR2 reads FVKESK. This CDR3 is CASSQAAGGGGELFF. The CDR3 DNA reads as TGTGCCAGCAGCCAAGCGGCAGGGGGCGGCGGGGAGCTGTTTTTT.

The chain links TRBV27 to TRBJ2-3; 12 bases are a match to TRBD2. Germline V gives CDR1 MNHEY, CDR2 SMNVEV (reference sequence). The CDR3 extends over 17 amino acids. J was trimmed by 3 bases and V by 3 bases; bases with no gene match: 7. This chain's CDR3 is CASSLGYGLAGTDTQYF. The DNA of the CDR3 is TGTGCCAGCAGTTTGGGTTACGGACTAGCGGGGACAGATACGCAGTATTTT.

V usage is TRBV5-8 and J usage is TRBJ2-3; TRBD1 matches 7 bases. Germline CDR1 SGHTS, CDR2 YDEGEE. V lost 4 bases, J lost 2 bases, and 13 bases stayed unmatched. The length of the CDR3 is 17 residues. In nucleotides, the CDR3 is TGTGCCAGCAGCCTGGGAAGGGGGCTCGGCCCCACAGATACGCAGTATTTT. Its translation is CASSLGRGLGPTDTQYF.

This chain uses TRBV7-2 with TRBJ2-6; a possible D gene is TRBD1 (5 bases). Germline values: CDR1 SGHTA, CDR2 FQGNSA. This CDR3 contains 16 residues. V lost 2 bases to trimming and J lost 4 bases, with 12 bases between them. The CDR3 sequence is CASSLPGGAGANVLTF. Written as DNA, the CDR3 is TGTGCCAGCAGCTTACCCGGTGGGGCAGGGGCCAACGTCCTGACTTTC.

The CDR3 region is CASSLARVGRGYTF. The CDR3 nucleotides are TGTGCCAGCAGCTTGGCCAGGGTTGGTCGTGGCTACACCTTC. This chain links TRBV7-9 with TRBJ1-2, with D possibly being TRBD1 (5 bases). CDR3 size: 14 residues. Trimming stripped 3 bases from V and 7 bases from J, with 15 bases between. Per germline, CDR1 SEHNR and CDR2 FQNEAQ (reference sequence).

This clonotype was counted a few times. J is TRBJ1-1 and V is TRBV30, with 8 positions matching TRBD1. Losses at the gene ends were 2 bases for V and 4 bases for J; bases not matched to a gene: 3. Germline loops: CDR1 GTSNPN, CDR2 SVGIG (reference sequence). There are 13 residues in the CDR3. CDR3 in DNA: TGTGCCTGGAGTCAGGGGGCGAGCACTGAAGCTTTCTTT. This gives the protein CAWSQGASTEAFF.

The chain joins TRBV2 to TRBJ2-7, with D perhaps assigned TRBD1 or TRBD2 (5 bases each). Germline V gene sequence: CDR1 SNHLY, CDR2 FYNNEI. Trimming shortened V by 7 bases and J by 5 bases, and 21 bases separated the two germline ends. This CDR3 is 15 amino acids long. As DNA, the CDR3 is TGTGCCAGCACTCGAGGGGCAGGGTTTCTCGACGAGCAGTACTTC. Amino acid sequence: CASTRGAGFLDEQYF.

This chain connects TRBV29-1 to TRBJ2-5; D tentatively reads TRBD1 or TRBD2 (6 bases each). Trimming left V 7 bases short and J 2 bases short, with 14 bases between. This CDR3 region has 13 residues. Germline V CDR1 and CDR2: SQVTM, ANQGSEA. The CDR3 DNA sequence: TGCAGCGCTCAAGGGGGGATACAAGAGACCCAGTACTTC. It codes for CSAQGGIQETQYF.

This clonotype was seen many times. This rearrangement joins TRBV19 to TRBJ2-2, with TRBD1 matching over 12 bases. The CDR3 has 17 amino acids. With V trimmed by 3 bases and J by 6 bases, 8 bases remained unmatched. The germline gives CDR1 LNHDA, CDR2 SQIVND (reference sequence). CDR3 loop: CASSILIGTGGSGELFF. The CDR3 DNA follows: TGTGCCAGTAGTATCTTAATTGGGACAGGGGGCTCCGGGGAGCTGTTTTTT.

The V and J genes are TRBV7-2 and TRBJ2-7; 9 positions match TRBD1. This CDR3 is 16 amino acids long. V lost 5 bases and J lost 5; bases outside the gene matches: 13. Germline assignment: CDR1 SGHTA and CDR2 FQGNSA. CDR3 region: CASSPPRGQGTHEQYF. CDR3 DNA: TGTGCCAGCAGCCCACCTCGGGGACAGGGCACCCACGAGCAGTACTTC.

In its sample, this clonotype was seen a few times. The chain recombines TRBV20-1 with TRBJ2-7, with a weak D call TRBD2 (5 bases). This CDR3 is built from 15 residues. Looked up from germline, CDR1 is DFQATT and CDR2 is SNEGSKA (reference sequence). V was cut by 3 bases and J by 13 bases, with 28 bases left in between. The CDR3, as DNA: TGCAGTGCTAGCGTCCCCCTCGGGGAAAGTTATCGGCGTTACTTC. Protein product: CSASVPLGESYRRYF.

The CDR3: CASSLGPKRSGDTYEQYF. The CDR3 region has the DNA TGTGCCAGCAGCTTAGGCCCGAAACGGTCAGGGGACACCTACGAGCAGTACTTC. The chain uses TRBV7-2 and TRBJ2-7; possibly TRBD1 for D (6 bases). CDR1 is SGHTA, CDR2 FQGNSA, per germline. V lost 1 base and J lost 2, with 21 bases in between. The CDR3 length is 18 residues.

About this clonotype: This CDR3 fails to terminate in the conserved phenylalanine or tryptophan, so it likely reflects a read error. V gene TRBV24-1 combines with J gene TRBJ2-2; D unresolved. This CDR3 has 17 amino acids. V gave up 1 base and J gave up 3 bases, with 14 bases separating them. Germline CDR1 reads KGHDR; CDR2 reads SFDVKD. The CDR3 DNA reads TGTGCCACCAGTGATTTCACCAGGTACGAGGACACCGGGGAGCTGTTTTCT. The encoded protein is CATSDFTRYEDTGELFS.

This clonotype has at least ten counts. The chain uses TRBV5-1 and TRBJ2-1; tentatively, D is TRBD1 (6 bases). The CDR3 sequence is 15 residues long. The germline CDR1 and CDR2 sequences are SGHRS and YFSETQ. The V end was cut by 7 bases, the J end by 4 bases, with 18 bases between. For the CDR3, the DNA is TGCGCCAGCCAGAAAACGGACAGTTCATACAATGAGCAGTTCTTC. It yields the protein CASQKTDSSYNEQFF.

The chain recombines TRBV19 with TRBJ2-7; 7 nucleotides match TRBD1. The junction had 4 bases not matched to a gene; V was cut back by 4 bases and J by 4 bases. The CDR3 is 13 residues long. Germline V gene sequence: CDR1 LNHDA, CDR2 SQIVND (reference sequence). CDR3: CASSTGTVYEQYF. In nucleotides, the CDR3 is TGTGCCAGTAGTACAGGGACAGTATACGAGCAGTACTTC. Together with reference TRBV19 and TRBJ2-7, the CDR3 gives the full variable domain: DGGITQSPKYLFRKEGQNVTLSCEQNLNHDAMYWYRQDPGQGLRLIYYSQIVNDFQKGDIAEGYSVSREKKESFPLTVTSAQKNPTAFYLCASSTGTVYEQYFGPGTRLTVT.

V gene TRBV5-6 combines with J gene TRBJ2-1; 15 nucleotides align to TRBD2. The trim removed 7 bases at V and 5 bases at J, leaving 13 bases unmatched. The CDR3 covers 18 residues. Per germline, CDR1 SGHDT and CDR2 YYEEEE. Here the CDR3 DNA reads TGTGCCAGCCCACCCTGGGGACTAGCGGGAGGAAAAGACAATGAGCAGTTCTTC. This encodes CASPPWGLAGGKDNEQFF.